The 7 T cell receptor beta chains listed next were all sequenced from one sample in a study of blood T cells in healthy people across ages. A second roughly 6 to 11 cycle PCR used barcoded and J-beta primers. Via MiXCR, TCRdb re-called the 5' RACE reads, giving one row per CDR3 protein. The sample yields about 1.4 million distinct CDR3 sequences, approximately 59% seen once. The sample was blood. The receptors originated from a man aged 18 to 35 in good health.

V and J are TRBV7-9 and TRBJ2-3, with 10 bases fitting TRBD1. The J segment lost 2 bases and the V segment lost 5 bases, leaving 7 bases of the junction unmatched. This CDR3 is built from 16 residues. Germline loops: CDR1 SEHNR, CDR2 FQNEAQ (reference sequence). The CDR3 is CASSHPGTGDTDTQYF. The CDR3 DNA reads TGTGCCAGCAGCCACCCCGGGACAGGGGACACAGATACGCAGTATTTT. The complete variable domain, with remaining parts taken from reference TRBV7-9 and TRBJ2-3, reads DTGVSQNPRHKITKRGQNVTFRCDPISEHNRLYWYRQTLGQGPEFLTYFQNEAQLEKSRLLSDRFSAERPKGSFSTLEIQRTEQGDSAMYLCASSHPGTGDTDTQYFGPGTRLTVL.

The chain has TRBV15 and TRBJ1-4; 9 bases map to TRBD1. The CDR3 consists of 15 residues. Per germline, CDR1 LNHNV and CDR2 YYDKDF (reference sequence). The junction had 6 bases not matched to a gene; V was cut back by 2 bases and J by 8 bases. The CDR3, as DNA: TGTGCCACCAGCAGAAAGGACAGGGGTGGGGAAAAACTGTTTTTT. Residues: CATSRKDRGGEKLFF.

This clonotype was picked up a small number of times. V usage is TRBV2 and J usage is TRBJ2-5; no definite D call. The CDR3 covers 13 residues. Trimming left V 6 bases short and J 4 bases short, with 12 bases between. CDR1 SNHLY and CDR2 FYNNEI come from the germline V gene. CDR3 nucleotides: TGTGCCAGCAGCCAGAGATCGGGAGAGACCCAGTACTTC. It specifies CASSQRSGETQYF.

The V and J genes are TRBV6-6 and TRBJ1-1; D remains unclear. Germline CDR1 and CDR2: MNHNY and SVGAGI (reference sequence). This CDR3 is built from 13 residues. V lost 8 bases to trimming and J lost 3 bases, with 13 bases between them. Written as DNA, the CDR3 is TGTGCCAGCCTCCTACCTGGGGACACTGAAGCTTTCTTT. It translates to CASLLPGDTEAFF.

The genes are TRBV7-2 and TRBJ1-1; no firm D call. With 5 bases removed from V and 5 bases from J, the gap between germline ends came to 15 bases. CDR1 is SGHTA and CDR2 is FQGNSA in the germline V gene. The CDR3 spans 14 residues. CDR3 amino acids: CASSPETRGTEAFF. CDR3 DNA sequence: TGTGCCAGCAGCCCAGAGACCCGGGGAACTGAAGCTTTCTTT.

This clonotype was found a few times. The chain recombines TRBV3-1 with TRBJ2-3; TRBD1 matches at 7 bases. The CDR3 contains 14 residues. Germline V gives CDR1 LGHDT, CDR2 YNNKEL (reference sequence). J lost 4 bases, V lost 6 bases, and 7 bases had no gene match. CDR3: CASRVQGRSDTQYF. In DNA form, the CDR3 reads TGTGCCAGCAGGGTACAGGGGAGATCAGATACGCAGTATTTT.

The V and J genes are TRBV5-1 and TRBJ1-6; D possibly corresponds to TRBD1 (6 bases). V lost 6 bases and J lost 6, with 10 bases in between. The germline CDR1 and CDR2 sequences are SGHRS and YFSETQ. The CDR3 consists of 13 residues. In DNA, the CDR3 is TGCGCCAGCATGGACAGCTCTAATTCACCCCTCCACTTT. Translated: CASMDSSNSPLHF. Full variable domain (rest looked up from reference TRBV5-1 and TRBJ1-6): KAGVTQTPRYLIKTRGQQVTLSCSPISGHRSVSWYQQTPGQGLQFLFEYFSETQRNKGNFPGRFSGRQFSNSRSEMNVSTLELGDSALYLCASMDSSNSPLHFGNGTRLTVT.